This T cell receptor beta chain was observed in a study of shared clonotypes between healthy human individuals. Profiling relied on immunoSEQ multiplex PCR, and the TCRdb table lists in-frame clones only, not all of them. Found here are hundreds of thousands of clones, around 72% of them singletons; the top ten hold about 1.8%. This clone has only a few counts. Other DNA sequences in this sample translate to the same CDR3. This CDR3 spans 14 amino acids. The germline V and J ends were trimmed by 0 bases and 2 bases, with 7 bases remaining between them. Germline assignment: CDR1 SGHRS and CDR2 YFSETQ. This TCR derives from a woman younger than 45 in good health. This rearrangement joins TRBV5-1 to TRBJ2-3; no firm D call. The specimen was memory CD4+ T cells sorted from blood. The subset was: CD45RA-negative fraction. The CDR3: CASSLGTLTDTQYF. In DNA form, the CDR3 reads TGCGCCAGCAGCTTGGGGACCCTCACAGATACGCAGTATTTT.